This T cell receptor beta chain emerged from a study of response to subunit inactivated influenza vaccine. Study observations and caveats: The authors offered the suggestion that each seasonal influenza vaccination recruits few new T cells.

This clonotype has only a few counts. The target antigen is unknown. MiXCR, applied by TCRdb to the RT-PCR reads, yields one record per CDR3 protein. The sample contains about 500,000 distinct CDR3 sequences, approximately 15% of which appear only once. With 3 bases clipped from V and 2 bases from J, the junction kept 10 bases outside the gene matches. The CDR3 sequence is 16 residues long. Per the germline V gene, CDR1 is DFQATT and CDR2 is SNEGSKA (reference sequence). This specimen consisted of CD4+ T cells sorted from PBMCs, obtained less than 30 months after vaccination. The gene calls are TRBV20-1 and TRBJ2-3, with 8 bases matching TRBD2. The sequence derives from a man aged 50-75 years who received an inactivated influenza vaccine. The CDR3 coding sequence is TGCAGTGCTAGTCGACTAGCGAGGGATCTCACAGATACGCAGTATTTT. It specifies CSASRLARDLTDTQYF.